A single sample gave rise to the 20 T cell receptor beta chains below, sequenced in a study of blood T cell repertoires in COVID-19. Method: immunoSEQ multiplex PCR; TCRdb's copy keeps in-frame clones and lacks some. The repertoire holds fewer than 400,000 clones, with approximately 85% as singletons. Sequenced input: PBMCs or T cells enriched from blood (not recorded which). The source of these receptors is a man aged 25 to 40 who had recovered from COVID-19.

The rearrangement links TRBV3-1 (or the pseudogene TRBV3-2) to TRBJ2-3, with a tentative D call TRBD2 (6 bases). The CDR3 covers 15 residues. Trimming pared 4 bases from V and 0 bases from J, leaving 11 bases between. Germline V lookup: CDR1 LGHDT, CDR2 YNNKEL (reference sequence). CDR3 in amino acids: CASSRHGGSTDTQYF. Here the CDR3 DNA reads TGTGCCAGCAGCCGTCATGGGGGGAGCACAGATACGCAGTATTTT.

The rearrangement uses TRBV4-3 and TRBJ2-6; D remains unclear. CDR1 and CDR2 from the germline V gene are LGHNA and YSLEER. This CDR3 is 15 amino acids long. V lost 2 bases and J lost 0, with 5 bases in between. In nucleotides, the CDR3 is TGCGCCAGCAGCCAAAAGCACTCTGGGGCCAACGTCCTGACTTTC. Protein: CASSQKHSGANVLTF.

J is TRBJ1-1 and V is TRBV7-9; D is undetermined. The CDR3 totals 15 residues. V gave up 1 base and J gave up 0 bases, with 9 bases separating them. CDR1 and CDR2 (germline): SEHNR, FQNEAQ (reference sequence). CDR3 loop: CASSLVQKLNTEAFF. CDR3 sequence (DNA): TGTGCCAGCAGCTTAGTCCAGAAACTGAACACTGAAGCTTTCTTT.

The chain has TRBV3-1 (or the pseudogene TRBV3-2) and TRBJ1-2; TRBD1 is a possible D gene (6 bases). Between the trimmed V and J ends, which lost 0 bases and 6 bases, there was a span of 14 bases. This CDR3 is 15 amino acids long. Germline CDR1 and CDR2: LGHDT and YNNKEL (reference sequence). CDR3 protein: CASSQDYRDPHGYTF. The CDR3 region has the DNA TGTGCCAGCAGCCAAGATTACAGGGACCCCCATGGCTACACCTTC.

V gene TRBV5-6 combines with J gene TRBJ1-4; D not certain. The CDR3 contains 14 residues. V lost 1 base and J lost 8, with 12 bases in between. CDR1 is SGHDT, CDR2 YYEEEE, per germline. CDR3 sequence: CASSLFKGGEKLFF. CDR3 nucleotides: TGTGCCAGCAGCTTGTTTAAGGGAGGGGAAAAACTGTTTTTT.

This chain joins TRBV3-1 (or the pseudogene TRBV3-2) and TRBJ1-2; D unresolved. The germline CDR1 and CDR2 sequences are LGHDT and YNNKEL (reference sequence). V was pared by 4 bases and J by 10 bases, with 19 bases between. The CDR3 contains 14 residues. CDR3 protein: CASSLSQTWTAYTF. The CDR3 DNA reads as TGTGCCAGCAGCCTCTCGCAGACTTGGACTGCCTACACCTTC.

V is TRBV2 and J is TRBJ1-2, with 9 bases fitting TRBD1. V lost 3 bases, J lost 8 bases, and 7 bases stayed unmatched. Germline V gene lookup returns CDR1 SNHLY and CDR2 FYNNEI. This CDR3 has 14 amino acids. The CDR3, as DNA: TGTGCCAGCAGTGAGGCACAGGGGGCTGAGGGCTACACCTTC. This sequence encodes CASSEAQGAEGYTF.

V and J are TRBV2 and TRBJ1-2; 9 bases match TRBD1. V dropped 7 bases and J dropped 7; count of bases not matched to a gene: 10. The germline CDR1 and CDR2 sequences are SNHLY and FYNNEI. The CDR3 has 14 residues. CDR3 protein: CASILRGQGGGYTF. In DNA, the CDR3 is TGTGCCAGCATACTCCGGGGACAGGGTGGTGGCTACACCTTC.

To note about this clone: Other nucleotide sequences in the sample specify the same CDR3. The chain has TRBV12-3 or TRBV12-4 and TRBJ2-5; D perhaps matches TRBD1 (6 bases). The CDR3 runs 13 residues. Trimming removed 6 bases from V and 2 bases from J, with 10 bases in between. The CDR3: CASRPGQQETQYF. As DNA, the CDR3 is TGTGCCAGCAGACCTGGACAGCAAGAGACCCAGTACTTC.

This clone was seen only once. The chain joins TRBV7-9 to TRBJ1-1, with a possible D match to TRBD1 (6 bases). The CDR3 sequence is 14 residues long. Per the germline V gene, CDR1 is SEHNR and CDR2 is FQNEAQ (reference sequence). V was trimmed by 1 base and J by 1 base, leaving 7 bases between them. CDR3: CASSLGTANTEAFF. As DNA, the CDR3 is TGTGCCAGCAGCTTAGGGACAGCGAACACTGAAGCTTTCTTT.

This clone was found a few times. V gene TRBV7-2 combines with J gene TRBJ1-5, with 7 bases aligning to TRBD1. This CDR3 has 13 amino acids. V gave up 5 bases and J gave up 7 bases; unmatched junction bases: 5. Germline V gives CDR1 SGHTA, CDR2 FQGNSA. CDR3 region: CASSNQQGQPQHF. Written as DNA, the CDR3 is TGTGCCAGCAGCAATCAACAGGGGCAGCCCCAGCATTTT.

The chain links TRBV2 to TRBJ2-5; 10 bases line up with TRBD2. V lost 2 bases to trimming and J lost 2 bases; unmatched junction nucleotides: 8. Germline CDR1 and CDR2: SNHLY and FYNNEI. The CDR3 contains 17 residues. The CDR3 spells CASSERRASGGQETQYF. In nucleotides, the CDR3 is TGTGCCAGCAGTGAAAGAAGGGCTAGCGGGGGACAAGAGACCCAGTACTTC.

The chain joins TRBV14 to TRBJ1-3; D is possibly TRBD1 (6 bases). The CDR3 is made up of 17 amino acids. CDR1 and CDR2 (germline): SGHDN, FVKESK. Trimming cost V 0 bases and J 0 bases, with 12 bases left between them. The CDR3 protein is CASSQEYGQLSGNTIYF. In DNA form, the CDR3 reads TGTGCCAGCAGCCAAGAATATGGACAGCTCTCTGGAAACACCATATATTTT. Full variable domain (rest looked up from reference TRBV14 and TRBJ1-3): EAGVTQFPSHSVIEKGQTVTLRCDPISGHDNLYWYRRVMGKEIKFLLHFVKESKQDESGMPNNRFLAERTGGTYSTLKVQPAELEDSGVYFCASSQEYGQLSGNTIYFGEGSWLTVV.

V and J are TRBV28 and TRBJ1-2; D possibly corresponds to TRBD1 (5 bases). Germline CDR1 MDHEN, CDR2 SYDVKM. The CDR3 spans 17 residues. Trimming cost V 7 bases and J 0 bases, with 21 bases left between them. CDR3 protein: CASKGGAAWRTNYGYTF. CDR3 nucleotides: TGTGCCAGCAAGGGCGGGGCCGCGTGGCGAACTAACTATGGCTACACCTTC.

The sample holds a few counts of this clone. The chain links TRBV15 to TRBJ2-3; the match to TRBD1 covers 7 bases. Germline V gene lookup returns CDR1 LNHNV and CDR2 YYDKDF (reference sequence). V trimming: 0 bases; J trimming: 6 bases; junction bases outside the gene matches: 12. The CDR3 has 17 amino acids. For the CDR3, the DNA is TGTGCCACCAGCAGAGATGGGGTTGAGGGGGCAAGGGATACGCAGTATTTT. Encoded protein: CATSRDGVEGARDTQYF.

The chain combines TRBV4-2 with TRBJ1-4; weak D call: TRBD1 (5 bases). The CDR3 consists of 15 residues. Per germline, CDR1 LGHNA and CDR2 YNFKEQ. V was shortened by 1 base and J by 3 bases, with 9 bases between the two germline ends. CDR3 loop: CASSQGQIPNEKLFF. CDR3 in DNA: TGTGCCAGCAGCCAAGGACAGATCCCTAATGAAAAACTGTTTTTT.

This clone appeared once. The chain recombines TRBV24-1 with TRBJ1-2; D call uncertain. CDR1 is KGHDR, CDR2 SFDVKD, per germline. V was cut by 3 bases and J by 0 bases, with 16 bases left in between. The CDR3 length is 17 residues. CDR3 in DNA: TGTGCCACCAGTGATACAGACCCCGGCGCCGCTAACTATGGCTACACCTTC. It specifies CATSDTDPGAANYGYTF.

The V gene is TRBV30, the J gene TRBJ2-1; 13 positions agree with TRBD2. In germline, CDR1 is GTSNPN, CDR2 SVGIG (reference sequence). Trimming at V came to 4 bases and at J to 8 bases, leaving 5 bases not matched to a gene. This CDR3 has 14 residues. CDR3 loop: CAWKLAGGLHEQFF. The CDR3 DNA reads TGTGCCTGGAAACTAGCGGGGGGGCTCCATGAGCAGTTCTTC.

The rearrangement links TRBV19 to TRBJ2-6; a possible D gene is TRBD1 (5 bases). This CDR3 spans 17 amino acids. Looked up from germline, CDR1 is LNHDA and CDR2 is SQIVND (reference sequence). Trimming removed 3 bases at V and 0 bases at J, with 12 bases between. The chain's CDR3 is CASSIRAATSGANVLTF. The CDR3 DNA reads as TGTGCCAGTAGTATCAGGGCGGCGACCTCTGGGGCCAACGTCCTGACTTTC.

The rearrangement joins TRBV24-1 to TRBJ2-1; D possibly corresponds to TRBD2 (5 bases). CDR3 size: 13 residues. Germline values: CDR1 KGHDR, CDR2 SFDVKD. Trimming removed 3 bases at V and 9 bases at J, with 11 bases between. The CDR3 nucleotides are TGTGCCACCAGTGATCCTGGACTTTTTGAGCAGTTCTTC. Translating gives CATSDPGLFEQFF.